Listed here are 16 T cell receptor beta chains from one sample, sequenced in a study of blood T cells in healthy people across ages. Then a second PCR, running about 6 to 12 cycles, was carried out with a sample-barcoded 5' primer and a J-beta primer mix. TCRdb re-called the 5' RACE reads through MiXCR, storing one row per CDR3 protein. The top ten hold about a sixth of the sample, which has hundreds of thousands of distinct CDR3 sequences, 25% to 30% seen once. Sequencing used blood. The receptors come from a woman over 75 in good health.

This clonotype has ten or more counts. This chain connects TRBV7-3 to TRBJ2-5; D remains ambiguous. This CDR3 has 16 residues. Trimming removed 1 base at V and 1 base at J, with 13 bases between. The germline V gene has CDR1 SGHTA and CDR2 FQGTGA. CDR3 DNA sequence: TGTGCCAGCAGCTTAAGAGGAAAGATCCTCCAAGAGACCCAGTACTTC. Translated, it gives CASSLRGKILQETQYF.

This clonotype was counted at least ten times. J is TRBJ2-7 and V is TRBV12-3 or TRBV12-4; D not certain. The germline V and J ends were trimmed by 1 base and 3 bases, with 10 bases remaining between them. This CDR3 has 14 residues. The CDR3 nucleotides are TGTGCCAGCAGTTTAGGGGGTAGTGTCTACGAGCAGTACTTC. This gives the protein CASSLGGSVYEQYF.

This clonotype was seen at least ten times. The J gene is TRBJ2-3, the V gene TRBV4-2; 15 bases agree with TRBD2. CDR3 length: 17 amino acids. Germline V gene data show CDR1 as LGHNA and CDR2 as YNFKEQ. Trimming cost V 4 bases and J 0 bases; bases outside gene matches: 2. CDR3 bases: TGTGCCAGCAGCCGTGGGACTAGCGGGGGGAGCACAGATACGCAGTATTTT. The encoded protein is CASSRGTSGGSTDTQYF.

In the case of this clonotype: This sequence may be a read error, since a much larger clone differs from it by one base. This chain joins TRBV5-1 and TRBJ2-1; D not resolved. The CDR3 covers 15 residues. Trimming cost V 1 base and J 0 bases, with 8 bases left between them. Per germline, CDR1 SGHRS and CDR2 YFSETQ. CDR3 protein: CASSLRPHSYNEQFF. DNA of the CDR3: TGCGCCAGCAGCTTGAGACCGCACTCCTACAATGAGCAGTTCTTC. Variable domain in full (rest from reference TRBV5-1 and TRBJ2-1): KAGVTQTPRYLIKTRGQQVTLSCSPISGHRSVSWYQQTPGQGLQFLFEYFSETQRNKGNFPGRFSGRQFSNSRSEMNVSTLELGDSALYLCASSLRPHSYNEQFFGPGTRLTVL.

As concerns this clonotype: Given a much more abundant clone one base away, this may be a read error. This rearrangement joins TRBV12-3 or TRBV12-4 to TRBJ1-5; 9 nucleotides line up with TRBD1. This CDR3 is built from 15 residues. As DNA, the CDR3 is TGTGCCAGCAGTCGACAGGGGGGGGTCCATCAGTCCCAGCATTTT. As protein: CASSRQGGVHQSQHF.

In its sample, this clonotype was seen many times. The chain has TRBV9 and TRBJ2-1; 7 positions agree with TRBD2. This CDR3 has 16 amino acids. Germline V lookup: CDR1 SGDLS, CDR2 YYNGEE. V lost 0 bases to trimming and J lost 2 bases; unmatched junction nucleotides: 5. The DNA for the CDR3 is TGTGCCAGCAGCGTAGATGGAGCGGGGACCTACAATGAGCAGTTCTTC. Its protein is CASSVDGAGTYNEQFF. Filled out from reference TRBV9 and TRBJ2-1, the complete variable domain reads DSGVTQTPKHLITATGQRVTLRCSPRSGDLSVYWYQQSLDQGLQFLIQYYNGEERAKGNILERFSAQQFPDLHSELNLSSLELGDSALYFCASSVDGAGTYNEQFFGPGTRLTVL.

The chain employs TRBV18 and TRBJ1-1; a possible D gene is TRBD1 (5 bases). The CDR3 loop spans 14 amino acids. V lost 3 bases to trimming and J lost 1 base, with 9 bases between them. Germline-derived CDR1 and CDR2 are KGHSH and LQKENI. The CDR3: CASSPGGTNTEAFF. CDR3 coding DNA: TGTGCCAGCTCACCGGGCGGGACGAACACTGAAGCTTTCTTT.

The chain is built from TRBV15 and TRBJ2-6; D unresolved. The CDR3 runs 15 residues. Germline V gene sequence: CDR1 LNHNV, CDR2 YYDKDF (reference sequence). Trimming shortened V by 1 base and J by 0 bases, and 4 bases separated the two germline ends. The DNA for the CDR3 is TGTGCCACCAGCAGAGTGAGCTCTGGGGCCAACGTCCTGACTTTC. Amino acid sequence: CATSRVSSGANVLTF.

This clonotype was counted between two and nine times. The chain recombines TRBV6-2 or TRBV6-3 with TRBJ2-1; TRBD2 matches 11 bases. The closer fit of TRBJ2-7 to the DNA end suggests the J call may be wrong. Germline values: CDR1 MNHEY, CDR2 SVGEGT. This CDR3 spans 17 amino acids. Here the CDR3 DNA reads TGTGCCAGCAGTTACTTCCCGACTAGCGGGAAAAACAATGAGCAGTACTTC. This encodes CASSYFPTSGKNNEQYF.

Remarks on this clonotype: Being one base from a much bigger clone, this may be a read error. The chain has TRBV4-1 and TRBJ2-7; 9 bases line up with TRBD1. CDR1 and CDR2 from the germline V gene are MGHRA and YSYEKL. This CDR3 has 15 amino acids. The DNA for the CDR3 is TGCGCCAGCGGCCAAGAGGGACAGGGTGGCCACGAGCAGTACTTC. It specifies CASGQEGQGGHEQYF.

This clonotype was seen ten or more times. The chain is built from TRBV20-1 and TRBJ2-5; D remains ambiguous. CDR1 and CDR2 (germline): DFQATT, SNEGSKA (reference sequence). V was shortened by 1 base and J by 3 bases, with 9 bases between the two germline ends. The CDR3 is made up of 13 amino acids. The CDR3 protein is CSARGVAEETQYF. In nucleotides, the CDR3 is TGCAGTGCTAGAGGTGTGGCGGAAGAGACCCAGTACTTC.

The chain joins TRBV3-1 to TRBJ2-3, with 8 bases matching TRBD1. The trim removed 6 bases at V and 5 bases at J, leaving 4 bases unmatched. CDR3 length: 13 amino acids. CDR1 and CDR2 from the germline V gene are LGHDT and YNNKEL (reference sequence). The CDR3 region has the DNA TGTGCCAGCAGTGGACAGGGACAAGATACGCAGTATTTT. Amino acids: CASSGQGQDTQYF.

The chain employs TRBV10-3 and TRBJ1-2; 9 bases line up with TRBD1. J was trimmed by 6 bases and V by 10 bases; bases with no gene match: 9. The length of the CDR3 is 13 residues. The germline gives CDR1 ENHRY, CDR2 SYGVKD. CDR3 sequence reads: CATDDRGFNGYTF. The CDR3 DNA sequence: TGTGCCACCGATGACAGGGGGTTCAATGGCTACACCTTC.

For the CDR3, the DNA is TGTGCCAGCAGAAGGCAGGCCGATAGCAATCAGCCCCAGCATTTT. This codes for CASRRQADSNQPQHF. V gene TRBV6-2 or TRBV6-3 combines with J gene TRBJ1-5; no definite D call. The CDR3 loop spans 15 amino acids. Trimming removed 6 bases at V and 0 bases at J, with 12 bases between. Germline CDR1 and CDR2: MNHEY and SVGEGT.

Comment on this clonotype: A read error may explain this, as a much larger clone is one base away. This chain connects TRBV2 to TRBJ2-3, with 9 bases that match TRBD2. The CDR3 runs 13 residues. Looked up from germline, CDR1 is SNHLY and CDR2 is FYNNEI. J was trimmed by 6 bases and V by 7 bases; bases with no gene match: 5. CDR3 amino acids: CASIQRGVDTQYF. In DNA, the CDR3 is TGTGCCAGCATACAGCGGGGGGTGGATACGCAGTATTTT.

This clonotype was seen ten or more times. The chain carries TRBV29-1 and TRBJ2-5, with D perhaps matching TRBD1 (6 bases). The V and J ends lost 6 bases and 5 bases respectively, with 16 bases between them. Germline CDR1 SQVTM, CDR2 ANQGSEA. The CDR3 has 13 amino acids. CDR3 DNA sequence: TGCAGCGTCCCGTCGAGGGGGTGGGAGACCCAGTACTTC. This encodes CSVPSRGWETQYF.